One and the same sample provided the 2 T cell receptor beta chains below, sequenced in a study of identical twins' blood T cells. TCRdb re-called the 5' RACE reads with MiXCR, one entry per CDR3 protein. The table lists around 380,000 distinct CDR3 sequences, more than 25% of them singletons, with about 6% in the top ten. The specimen sequenced was PBMCs. These TCRs come from a woman between 18 and 49 years old in good health.

This chain connects TRBV5-4 to TRBJ2-2, with 8 positions matching TRBD1. The CDR3 extends over 15 amino acids. CDR1 and CDR2 from the germline V gene are SGHNT and YYREEE (reference sequence). The V and J ends lost 3 bases and 13 bases, in that order; junction bases with no gene match: 14. CDR3 in DNA: TGTGCCAGCAGCTGGACACTCTCAGGGGGCGAGGGGCTGTTTTTT. Residues: CASSWTLSGGEGLFF.

This clonotype was observed a few times. The chain is built from TRBV7-2 and TRBJ1-2; 9 bases line up with TRBD1. CDR1 is SGHTA, CDR2 FQGNSA, per germline. The CDR3 contains 14 residues. The CDR3 DNA reads TGTGCTCTCCAGGACAGGGGCCTCAACTATGGCTACACCTTC. Residues: CALQDRGLNYGYTF.